Here is one T cell receptor beta chain with its context. The junction departs from germline at one end; a sequencing error may be responsible. Germline CDR1 and CDR2: SNHLY and FYNNEI. The CDR3 totals 15 residues. This sample stems from a study of blood T cell repertoires in COVID-19. Only in-frame clones appear in the TCRdb table, and some are missing; sequencing was by immunoSEQ multiplex PCR. The top ten clones hold about 1.8% of a sample with around 280,000 clones, 90% of them seen once. This chain links TRBV2 with TRBJ2-5; TRBD1 aligns across 10 bases. This sequence was found in a woman between 18 and 29 years old with acute COVID-19. The sample taken for sequencing was PBMCs or T cells enriched from blood (not recorded which). The DNA of the CDR3 is TGTGCCAGCAGAGAAGGACAGGGGGGATTGAAGACCCAGTACTTC. Translation gives CASREGQGGLKTQYF. Supplemented by reference TRBV2 and TRBJ2-5, the full variable domain reads EPEVTQTPSHQVTQMGQEVILRCVPISNHLYFYWYRQILGQKVEFLVSFYNNEISEKSEIFDDQFSVERPDGSNFTLKIRSTKLEDSAMYFCASREGQGGLKTQYFGPGTRLLVL.